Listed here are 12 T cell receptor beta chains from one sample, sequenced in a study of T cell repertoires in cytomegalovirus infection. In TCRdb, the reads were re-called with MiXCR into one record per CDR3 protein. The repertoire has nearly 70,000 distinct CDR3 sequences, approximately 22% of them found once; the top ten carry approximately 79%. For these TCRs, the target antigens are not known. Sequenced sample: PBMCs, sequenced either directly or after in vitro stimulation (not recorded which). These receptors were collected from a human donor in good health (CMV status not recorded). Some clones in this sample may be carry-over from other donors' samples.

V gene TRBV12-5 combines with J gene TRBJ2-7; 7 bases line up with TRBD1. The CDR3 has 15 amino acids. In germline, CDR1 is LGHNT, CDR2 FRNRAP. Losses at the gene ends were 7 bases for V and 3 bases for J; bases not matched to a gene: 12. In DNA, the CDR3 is TGTGCTAGTGCCCTCTCCCCAGGGGGTGGCTACGAGCAGTACGTC. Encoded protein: CASALSPGGGYEQYV.

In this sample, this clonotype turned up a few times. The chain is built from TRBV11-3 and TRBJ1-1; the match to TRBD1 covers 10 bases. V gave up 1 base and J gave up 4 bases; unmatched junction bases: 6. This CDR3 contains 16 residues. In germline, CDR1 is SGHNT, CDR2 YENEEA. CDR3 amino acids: CASSLARGQGSTEAFF. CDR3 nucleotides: TGTGCCAGCAGCTTAGCCCGGGGACAGGGGAGCACTGAAGCTTTCTTT.

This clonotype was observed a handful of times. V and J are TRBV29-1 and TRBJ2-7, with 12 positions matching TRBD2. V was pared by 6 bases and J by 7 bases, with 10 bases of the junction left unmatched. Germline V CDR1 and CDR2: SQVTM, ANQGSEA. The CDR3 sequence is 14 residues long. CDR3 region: CSVMGWTSGVEQYF. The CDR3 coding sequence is TGCAGCGTCATGGGGTGGACTAGCGGGGTTGAGCAGTACTTC.

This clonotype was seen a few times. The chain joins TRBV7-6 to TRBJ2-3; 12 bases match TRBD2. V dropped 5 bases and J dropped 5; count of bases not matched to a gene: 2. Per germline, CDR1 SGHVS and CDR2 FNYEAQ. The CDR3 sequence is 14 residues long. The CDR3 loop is CASSRLAGEDTQYF. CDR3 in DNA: TGTGCCAGCAGCCGACTAGCGGGAGAAGATACGCAGTATTTT.

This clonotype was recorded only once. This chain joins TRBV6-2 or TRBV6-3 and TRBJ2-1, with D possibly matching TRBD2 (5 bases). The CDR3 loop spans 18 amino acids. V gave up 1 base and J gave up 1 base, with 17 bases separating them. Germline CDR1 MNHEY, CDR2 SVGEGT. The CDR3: CASSYFSVGITSYNEQFF. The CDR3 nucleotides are TGTGCCAGCAGTTACTTTTCAGTCGGGATAACTTCCTACAATGAGCAGTTCTTC.

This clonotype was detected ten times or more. CDR3 bases: TGTGCCAGCAGCTTCGGGCGGAGGAGGATGAACACTGAAGCTTTCTTT. Encoded protein: CASSFGRRRMNTEAFF. The V and J genes are TRBV7-2 and TRBJ1-1, with no clear D. The V end lost 3 bases, the J end lost 0 bases, and 14 bases lay between the germline ends. The germline gives CDR1 SGHTA, CDR2 FQGNSA. This CDR3 has 16 amino acids.

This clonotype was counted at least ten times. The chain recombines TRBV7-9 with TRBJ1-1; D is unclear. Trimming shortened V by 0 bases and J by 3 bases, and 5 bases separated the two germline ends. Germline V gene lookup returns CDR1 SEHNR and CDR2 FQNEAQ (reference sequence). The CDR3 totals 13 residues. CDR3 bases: TGTGCCAGCAGCTTAGCATATGACACTGAAGCTTTCTTT. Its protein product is CASSLAYDTEAFF.

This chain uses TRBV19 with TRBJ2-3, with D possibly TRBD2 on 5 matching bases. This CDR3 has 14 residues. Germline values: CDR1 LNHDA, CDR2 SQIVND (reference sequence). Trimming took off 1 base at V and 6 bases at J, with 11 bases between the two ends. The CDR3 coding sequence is TGTGCCAGTAGTATAGTGGACGTAGCGGATACGCAGTATTTT. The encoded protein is CASSIVDVADTQYF.

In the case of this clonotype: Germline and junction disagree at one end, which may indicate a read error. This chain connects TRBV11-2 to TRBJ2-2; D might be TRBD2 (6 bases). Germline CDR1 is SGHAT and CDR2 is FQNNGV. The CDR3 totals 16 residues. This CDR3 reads CVSSLRRETNTGELFF. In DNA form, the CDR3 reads TGTGTCAGCAGCTTAAGGAGGGAAACGAACACCGGGGAGCTGTTTTTT.

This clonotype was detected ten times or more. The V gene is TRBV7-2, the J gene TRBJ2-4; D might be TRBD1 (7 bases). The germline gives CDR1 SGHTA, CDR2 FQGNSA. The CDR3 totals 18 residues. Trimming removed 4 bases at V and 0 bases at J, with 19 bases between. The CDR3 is CASSSPPGGKVAKNIQYF. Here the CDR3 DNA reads TGTGCCAGCAGCTCACCCCCAGGGGGGAAAGTAGCCAAAAACATTCAGTACTTC.

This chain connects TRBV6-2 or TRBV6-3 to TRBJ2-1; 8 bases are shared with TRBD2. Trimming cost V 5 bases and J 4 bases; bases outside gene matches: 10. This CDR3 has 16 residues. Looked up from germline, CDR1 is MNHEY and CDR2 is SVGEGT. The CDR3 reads CASSKLGLEGYNEQFF. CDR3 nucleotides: TGTGCCAGCAGTAAGCTGGGACTAGAGGGTTACAATGAGCAGTTCTTC.

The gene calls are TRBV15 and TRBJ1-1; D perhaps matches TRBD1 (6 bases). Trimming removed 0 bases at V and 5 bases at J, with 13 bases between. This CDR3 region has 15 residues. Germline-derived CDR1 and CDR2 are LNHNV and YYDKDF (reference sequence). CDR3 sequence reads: CATSRDYGGRTEAFF. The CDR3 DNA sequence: TGTGCCACCAGCAGAGATTACGGGGGGCGAACTGAAGCTTTCTTT.